This TCR beta chain emerged from a study of siplizumab effects on memory and regulatory T cells. The data were produced by immunoSEQ multiplex PCR, yet TCRdb's version contains in-frame clones alone and is incomplete. Seen here are more than 85,000 clones, 92% observed once, and the top ten hold 1% to 1.3%. CDR3 size: 17 residues. V lost 3 bases to trimming and J lost 7 bases; unmatched junction nucleotides: 14. Germline V gene data show CDR1 as SGHRS and CDR2 as YFSETQ. The V and J genes are TRBV5-1 and TRBJ2-1, with TRBD2 identical over 9 bases. This TCR was recovered from a human donor in good health. Sequencing input: CD4+ T cells sorted from blood. The CDR3 nucleotides are TGCGCCAGCAGCTCGATCCCTAGCGGGACCCGCTTAAATGAGCAGTTCTTC. Amino acids: CASSSIPSGTRLNEQFF.